The sequence of this T cell receptor beta chain was determined in a study of beta chain features in type 1 diabetes. The authors reverse transcribed all of the isolated RNA, so sequencing captured expressed TCRB transcripts. Produced via immunoSEQ multiplex PCR; TCRdb's table is partial and in-frame only. The sample has 350,000 to 400,000 clones; over 12% are singletons. Per germline, CDR1 SGHTA and CDR2 FQGNSA. CDR3 size: 13 residues. Unmatched junction bases numbered 0, after V lost 4 bases and J lost 3 bases. Sort purity for all populations was recorded as exceeding 98%. This clone has a handful of counts.

V usage is TRBV7-2 and J usage is TRBJ1-2; 9 nucleotides agree with TRBD1. The sample comprised naive CD4+ T cells from blood. This receptor was obtained from a young woman in good health. The CDR3 DNA is TGTGCCAGCAGCTGGGACAGGGACTATGGCTACACCTTC. Translating gives CASSWDRDYGYTF.